This T cell receptor (beta chain) was sequenced in a study of CD8+ T cells in alopecia areata. Overall study context: Patients received oral tofacitinib, 5 to 10 mg twice daily, for moderate-to-severe alopecia areata. Study results and limitations: Whether baseline CD8+ expansion is linked to response remains uncertain, given a single nonresponder. Within the top 100, expanded CD8+ clones significantly decreased with tofacitinib, as did scalp clonality.

RNA was isolated and reverse transcribed to cDNA, the sequencing template. The protocol was immunoSEQ multiplex PCR, while the TCRdb copy is restricted to in-frame clones and leaves out a portion. This table has around 150,000 clones, approximately 60% appearing once. CDR1 SQVTM and CDR2 ANQGSEA come from the germline V gene. The CDR3 sequence is 12 residues long. Trimming cost V 6 bases and J 0 bases, with 8 bases left between them. About this clone: Its antigen is unknown. Other DNA sequences of this sample code for an identical CDR3.

Treatment reported: oral pan-JAK inhibitor, 5-10 mg twice daily. This material consisted of CD4+ T cells sorted from blood, taken at week 24, from a patient treated with tofacitinib. The receptor was isolated from a human donor with alopecia areata. The V gene is TRBV29-1, the J gene TRBJ1-1; the D gene is possibly TRBD1 (6 bases). CDR3 sequence reads: CSVRGMNTEAFF. The CDR3 DNA reads as TGCAGCGTCAGGGGTATGAACACTGAAGCTTTCTTT.